This is a list of T cell receptor beta chains from one sample in a study of T-cell memory formation after mild COVID-19. TCRdb recomputed calls from the 5' RACE reads with MiXCR, one row per CDR3 protein. The profile shows about 140,000 distinct CDR3 sequences, 11% to 15% of them singletons. The specimen was PBMCs or a T cell subset sorted from them (not recorded which). These receptors came from an adult woman who had mild COVID-19 (a few samples of this study predate the infection). Cell type and time point are not known. CDR3s include the opening cysteine and the closing phenylalanine or tryptophan. A D gene is named only where the DNA matches it firmly. Size is stated for part of the rows, as once, few or many counts, or as a class when the clone is expanded.

V gene,clone size,J gene,D gene,CDR3 protein,CDR3 DNA
TRBV5-4,NA,TRBJ1-2,NA,CASRSDKAGHLYGYTF,TGTGCCAGCAGATCGGACAAGGCGGGACACCTCTATGGCTACACCTTC
TRBV20-1,many,TRBJ2-1,TRBD2,CSARVSSLAGVEQFF,TGCAGTGCTAGAGTATCCAGTCTAGCGGGGGTCGAGCAGTTCTTC
TRBV7-9,once,TRBJ1-1,NA,CASSPTTGKAFF,TGTGCCAGCAGCCCAACAACAGGGAAAGCTTTCTTT
TRBV5-1,many,TRBJ2-7,NA,CASSLSGPYEQYF,TGCGCCAGCAGCTTGTCAGGTCCCTACGAGCAGTACTTC
TRBV21-1,NA,TRBJ1-1,NA,CASSKDVGTGVTEAFF,TGTGCCAGCAGCAAAGACGTCGGGACAGGGGTGACTGAAGCTTTCTTT
TRBV12-3/TRBV12-4,many,TRBJ2-7,NA,CASSLGGVPLWEQYF,TGTGCCAGCAGTTTAGGGGGGGTCCCTTTGTGGGAGCAGTACTTC
TRBV5-6,few,TRBJ2-7,TRBD1,CASSLDRQGGGDEQYF,TGTGCCAGCAGCTTGGATCGACAGGGCGGTGGAGACGAGCAGTACTTC
TRBV30,NA,TRBJ2-1,NA,CAWMNGGRKAYNEQFF,TGTGCCTGGATGAACGGGGGACGGAAAGCCTACAATGAGCAGTTCTTC
TRBV6-5,NA,TRBJ2-3,NA,CASSYSGLAGYTDTQYF,TGTGCCAGCAGTTACTCTGGGCTGGCGGGGTACACAGATACGCAGTATTTT
TRBV7-9,many,TRBJ1-1,NA,CASSHDHLGREAFF,TGTGCCAGCAGCCACGACCATTTGGGGAGGGAAGCTTTCTTT
TRBV19,many,TRBJ2-5,TRBD2,CASSRDYETQYF,TGTGCCAGTAGTCGGGACTACGAGACCCAGTACTTC
TRBV10-2,NA,TRBJ2-7,TRBD2,CASSDSGAPYEQYF,TGCGCCAGCAGTGATAGCGGGGCGCCCTACGAGCAGTACTTC
TRBV27,few,TRBJ1-5,TRBD1,CASSWTGGLSNQPQHF,TGTGCCAGCAGCTGGACAGGGGGTTTGAGCAATCAGCCCCAGCATTTT
TRBV13,NA,TRBJ2-7,TRBD2,CASSPRKRLAGEQYF,TGTGCCAGCAGCCCGCGAAAAAGACTAGCGGGCGAGCAGTACTTC
TRBV2,few,TRBJ1-1,NA,CASSEVVGITEAFF,TGTGCCAGCAGTGAAGTGGTGGGGATCACTGAAGCTTTCTTT
TRBV5-5,few,TRBJ2-5,NA,CASLPVGDQETQYF,TGTGCCAGCCTGCCTGTTGGGGACCAAGAGACCCAGTACTTC
TRBV19,few,TRBJ1-2,NA,CASSIGIGLNYGYTF,TGTGCCAGTAGTATAGGCATAGGCCTTAACTATGGCTACACCTTC
TRBV25-1,NA,TRBJ1-1,NA,CASATGWTEAFF,TGTGCCAGCGCGACAGGTTGGACTGAAGCTTTCTTT
TRBV4-1,NA,TRBJ2-7,NA,CASSQDRGPTYEQYF,TGCGCCAGCAGCCAAGATCGAGGGCCCACCTACGAGCAGTACTTC
TRBV7-3,NA,TRBJ2-3,NA,CASSLTQGTDTQYF,TGTGCCAGCAGCTTAACCCAGGGCACAGATACGCAGTATTTT
TRBV20-1,NA,TRBJ1-5,NA,CSARGGNQPQHF,TGCAGTGCTAGAGGGGGGAATCAGCCCCAGCATTTT
TRBV5-1,NA,TRBJ2-3,NA,CASSLATAGGTDTQYF,TGCGCCAGCAGCTTGGCCACGGCAGGGGGCACAGATACGCAGTATTTT
TRBV5-1,few,TRBJ1-2,TRBD1,CASSMGTGEPNYGYTF,TGCGCCAGCAGCATGGGGACAGGGGAACCTAACTATGGCTACACCTTC
TRBV29-1,many,TRBJ2-3,TRBD2,CSVERESSTDTQYF,TGCAGCGTCGAGCGGGAGTCGAGCACAGATACGCAGTATTTT
TRBV4-1,NA,TRBJ1-5,NA,CASSQAAVGQPQHF,TGCGCCAGCAGCCAGGCTGCCGTTGGTCAGCCCCAGCATTTT
TRBV5-1,NA,TRBJ1-1,NA,CASSRNRGDNYMNTEAFF,TGCGCCAGCAGCCGCAACCGGGGGGACAACTACATGAACACTGAAGCTTTCTTT
TRBV7-2,few,TRBJ2-5,NA,CASSFGGHLGGPRETQYF,TGTGCCAGCAGCTTCGGAGGACACCTAGGGGGGCCCCGGGAGACCCAGTACTTC